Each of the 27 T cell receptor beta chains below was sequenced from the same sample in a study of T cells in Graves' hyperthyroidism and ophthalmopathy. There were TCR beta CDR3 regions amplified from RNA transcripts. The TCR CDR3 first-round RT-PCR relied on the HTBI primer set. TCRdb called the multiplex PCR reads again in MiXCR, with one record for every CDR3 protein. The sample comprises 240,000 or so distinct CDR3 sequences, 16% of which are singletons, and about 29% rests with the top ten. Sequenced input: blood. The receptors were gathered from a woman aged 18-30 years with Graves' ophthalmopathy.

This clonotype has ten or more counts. The CDR3 sequence is CASSPYAVPRTGDTGELFF. CDR3 in DNA: TGTGCCAGCAGTCCATATGCCGTACCCCGGACAGGGGACACCGGGGAGCTGTTTTTT. The rearrangement joins TRBV27 to TRBJ2-2; 9 positions match TRBD1. Unmatched junction bases numbered 16, after V lost 5 bases and J lost 3 bases. This CDR3 spans 19 amino acids. Germline CDR1 is MNHEY and CDR2 is SMNVEV (reference sequence).

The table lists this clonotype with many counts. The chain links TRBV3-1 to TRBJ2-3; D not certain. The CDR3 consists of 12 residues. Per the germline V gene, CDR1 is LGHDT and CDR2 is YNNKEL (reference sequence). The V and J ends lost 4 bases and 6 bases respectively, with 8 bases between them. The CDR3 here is CASSPPSDTQYF. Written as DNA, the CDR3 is TGTGCCAGCAGCCCGCCCTCCGATACGCAGTATTTT.

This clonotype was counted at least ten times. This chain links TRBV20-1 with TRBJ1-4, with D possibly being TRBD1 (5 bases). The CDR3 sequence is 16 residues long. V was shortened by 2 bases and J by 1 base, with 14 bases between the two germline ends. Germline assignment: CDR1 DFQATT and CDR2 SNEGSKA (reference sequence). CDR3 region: CSARMTERGTNEKLFF. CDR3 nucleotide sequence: TGCAGTGCTAGAATGACGGAAAGGGGAACTAATGAAAAACTGTTTTTT.

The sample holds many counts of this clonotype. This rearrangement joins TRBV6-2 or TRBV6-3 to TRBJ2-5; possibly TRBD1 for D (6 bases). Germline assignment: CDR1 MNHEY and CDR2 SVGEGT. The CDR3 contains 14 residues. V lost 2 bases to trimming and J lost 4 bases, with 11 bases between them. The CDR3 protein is CASSYLGGRETQYF. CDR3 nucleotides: TGTGCCAGCAGTTACCTAGGGGGACGAGAGACCCAGTACTTC.

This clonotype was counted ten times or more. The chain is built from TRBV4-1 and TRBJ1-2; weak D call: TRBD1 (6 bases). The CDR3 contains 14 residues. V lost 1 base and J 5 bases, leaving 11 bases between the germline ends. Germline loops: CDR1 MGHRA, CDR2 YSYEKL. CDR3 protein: CASSQVKGEYGYTF. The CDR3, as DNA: TGCGCCAGCAGCCAAGTCAAGGGGGAGTATGGCTACACCTTC.

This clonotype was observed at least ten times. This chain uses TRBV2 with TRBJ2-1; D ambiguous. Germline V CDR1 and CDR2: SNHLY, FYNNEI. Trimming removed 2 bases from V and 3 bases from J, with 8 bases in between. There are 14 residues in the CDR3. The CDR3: CASSEQDDYNEQFF. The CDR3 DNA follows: TGTGCCAGCAGTGAACAGGACGACTACAATGAGCAGTTCTTC.

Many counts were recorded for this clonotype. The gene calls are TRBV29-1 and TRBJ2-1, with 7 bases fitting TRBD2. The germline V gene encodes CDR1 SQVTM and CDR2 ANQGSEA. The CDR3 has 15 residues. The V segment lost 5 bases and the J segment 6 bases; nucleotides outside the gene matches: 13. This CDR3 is CSVSGMGRAGNEQFF. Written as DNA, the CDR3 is TGCAGCGTTTCCGGAATGGGGAGGGCGGGCAATGAGCAGTTCTTC.

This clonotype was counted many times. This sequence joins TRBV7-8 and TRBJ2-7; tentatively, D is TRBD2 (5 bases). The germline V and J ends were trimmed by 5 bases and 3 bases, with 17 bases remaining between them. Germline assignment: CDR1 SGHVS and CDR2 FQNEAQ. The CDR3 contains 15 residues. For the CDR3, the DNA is TGTGCCAGCAGCCTAGGGCTGTCGGGGAGCTACGAGCAGTACTTC. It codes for CASSLGLSGSYEQYF.

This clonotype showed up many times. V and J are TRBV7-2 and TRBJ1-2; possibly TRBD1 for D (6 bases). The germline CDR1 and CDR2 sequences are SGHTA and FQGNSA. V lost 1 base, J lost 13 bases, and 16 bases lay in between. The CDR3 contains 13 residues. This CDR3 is CASSLVRGGGSTF. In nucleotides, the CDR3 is TGTGCCAGCAGCTTAGTTAGGGGGGGCGGGAGCACCTTC.

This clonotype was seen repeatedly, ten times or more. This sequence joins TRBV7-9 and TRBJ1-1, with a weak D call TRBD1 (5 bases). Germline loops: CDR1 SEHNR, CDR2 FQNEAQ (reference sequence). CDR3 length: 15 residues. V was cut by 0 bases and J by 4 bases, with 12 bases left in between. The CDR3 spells CASSLASRRGTEAFF. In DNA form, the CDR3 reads TGTGCCAGCAGCTTAGCAAGTAGAAGGGGCACTGAAGCTTTCTTT. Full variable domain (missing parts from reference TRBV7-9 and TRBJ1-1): DTGVSQNPRHKITKRGQNVTFRCDPISEHNRLYWYRQTLGQGPEFLTYFQNEAQLEKSRLLSDRFSAERPKGSFSTLEIQRTEQGDSAMYLCASSLASRRGTEAFFGQGTRLTVV.

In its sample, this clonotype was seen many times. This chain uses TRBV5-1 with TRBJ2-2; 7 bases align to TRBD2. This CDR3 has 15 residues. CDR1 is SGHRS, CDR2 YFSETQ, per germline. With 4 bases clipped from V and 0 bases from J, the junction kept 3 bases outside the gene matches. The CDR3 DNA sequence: TGCGCCAGCAGCCCCGGGACTACGAACACCGGGGAGCTGTTTTTT. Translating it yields CASSPGTTNTGELFF.

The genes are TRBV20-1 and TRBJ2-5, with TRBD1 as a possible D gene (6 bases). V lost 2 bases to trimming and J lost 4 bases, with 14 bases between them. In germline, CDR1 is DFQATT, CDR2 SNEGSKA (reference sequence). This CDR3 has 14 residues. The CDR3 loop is CSARYPGERETQYF. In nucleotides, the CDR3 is TGCAGTGCTAGATATCCAGGGGAGCGAGAGACCCAGTACTTC.

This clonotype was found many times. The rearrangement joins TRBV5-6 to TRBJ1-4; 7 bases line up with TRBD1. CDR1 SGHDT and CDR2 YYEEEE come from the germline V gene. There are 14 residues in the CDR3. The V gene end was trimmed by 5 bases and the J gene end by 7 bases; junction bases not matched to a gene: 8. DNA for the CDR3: TGTGCCAGCAGTATCCGGGACAGAAGTGAAAAACTGTTTTTT. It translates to CASSIRDRSEKLFF.

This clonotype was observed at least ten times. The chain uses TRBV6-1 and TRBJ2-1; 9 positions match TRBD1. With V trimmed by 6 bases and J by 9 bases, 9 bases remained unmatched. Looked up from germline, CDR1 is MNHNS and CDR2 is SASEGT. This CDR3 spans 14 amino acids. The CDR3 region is CASSRGQGITEQFF. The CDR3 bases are TGTGCCAGCAGCCGAGGACAGGGGATTACTGAGCAGTTCTTC.

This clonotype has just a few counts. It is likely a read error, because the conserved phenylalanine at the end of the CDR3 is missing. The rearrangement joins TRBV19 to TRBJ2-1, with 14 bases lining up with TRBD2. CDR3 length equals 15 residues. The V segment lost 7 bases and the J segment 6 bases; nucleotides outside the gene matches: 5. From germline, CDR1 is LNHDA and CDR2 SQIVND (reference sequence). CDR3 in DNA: TGTGCCAGTACCTCGGGACTAGCGGGGGCCAATGAGCAGTTCTCC. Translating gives CASTSGLAGANEQFS.

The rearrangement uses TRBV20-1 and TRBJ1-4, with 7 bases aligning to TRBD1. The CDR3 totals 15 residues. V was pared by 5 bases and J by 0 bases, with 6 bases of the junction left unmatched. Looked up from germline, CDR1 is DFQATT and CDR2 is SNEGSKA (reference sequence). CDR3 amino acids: CSAGGQESTNEKLFF. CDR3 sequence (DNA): TGCAGTGCTGGAGGACAGGAATCAACTAATGAAAAACTGTTTTTT.

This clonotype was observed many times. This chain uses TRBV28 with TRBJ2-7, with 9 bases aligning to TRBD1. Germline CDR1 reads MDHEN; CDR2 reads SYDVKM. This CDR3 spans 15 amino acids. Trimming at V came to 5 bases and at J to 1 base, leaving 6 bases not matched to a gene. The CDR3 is CASSTKDRGSYEQYF. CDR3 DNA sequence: TGTGCCAGCAGTACTAAGGACAGGGGTTCCTACGAGCAGTACTTC.

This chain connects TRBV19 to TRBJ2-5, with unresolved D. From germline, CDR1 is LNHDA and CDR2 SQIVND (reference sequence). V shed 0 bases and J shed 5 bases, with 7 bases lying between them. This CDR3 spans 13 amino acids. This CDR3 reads CASSIDAMETQYF. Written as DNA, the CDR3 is TGTGCCAGTAGTATAGATGCCATGGAGACCCAGTACTTC.

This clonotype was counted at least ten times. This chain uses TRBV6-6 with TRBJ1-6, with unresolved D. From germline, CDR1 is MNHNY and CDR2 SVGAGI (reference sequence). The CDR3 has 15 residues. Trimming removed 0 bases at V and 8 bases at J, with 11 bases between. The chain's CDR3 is CASSYSGTIDSPLHF. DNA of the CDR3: TGTGCCAGCAGTTACTCGGGAACAATCGATTCACCCCTCCACTTT.

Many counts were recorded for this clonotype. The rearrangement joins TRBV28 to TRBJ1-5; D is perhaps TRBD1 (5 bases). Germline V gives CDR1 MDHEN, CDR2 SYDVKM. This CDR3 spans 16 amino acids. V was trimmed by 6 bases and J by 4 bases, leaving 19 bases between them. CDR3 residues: CASRDRGGVSNQPQHF. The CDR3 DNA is TGTGCCAGCAGGGACCGGGGGGGAGTGAGTAATCAGCCCCAGCATTTT.

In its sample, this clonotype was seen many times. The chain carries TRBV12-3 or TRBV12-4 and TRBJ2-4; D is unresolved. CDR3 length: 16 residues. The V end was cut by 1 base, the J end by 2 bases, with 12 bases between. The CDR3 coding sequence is TGTGCCAGCAGTTTAGAAGTGGTCAGAACCAAAAACATTCAGTACTTC. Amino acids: CASSLEVVRTKNIQYF.

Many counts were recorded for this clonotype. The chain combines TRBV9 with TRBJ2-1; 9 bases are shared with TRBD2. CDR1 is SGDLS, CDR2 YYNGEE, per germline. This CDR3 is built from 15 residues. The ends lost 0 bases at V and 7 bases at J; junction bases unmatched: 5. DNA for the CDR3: TGTGCCAGCAGCGTAGTTGCGGGAGGGCCTAATGAGCAGTTCTTC. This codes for CASSVVAGGPNEQFF.

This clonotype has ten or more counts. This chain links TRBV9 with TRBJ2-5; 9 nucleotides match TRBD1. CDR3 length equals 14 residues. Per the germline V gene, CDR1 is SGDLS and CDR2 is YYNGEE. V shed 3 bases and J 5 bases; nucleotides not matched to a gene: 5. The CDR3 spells CASSAGTGRETQYF. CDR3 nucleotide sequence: TGTGCCAGCAGCGCGGGGACAGGGCGGGAGACCCAGTACTTC.

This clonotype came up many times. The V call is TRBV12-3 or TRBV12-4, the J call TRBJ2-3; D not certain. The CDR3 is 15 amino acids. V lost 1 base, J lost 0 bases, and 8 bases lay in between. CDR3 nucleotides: TGTGCCAGCAGTTTAGGGGTTGCTAGCACAGATACGCAGTATTTT. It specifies CASSLGVASTDTQYF.

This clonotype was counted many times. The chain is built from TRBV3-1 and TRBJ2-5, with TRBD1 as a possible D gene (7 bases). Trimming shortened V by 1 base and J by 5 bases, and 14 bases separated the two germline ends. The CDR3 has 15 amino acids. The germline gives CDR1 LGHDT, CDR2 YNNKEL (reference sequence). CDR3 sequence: CASSQGAAGGETQYF. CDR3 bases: TGTGCCAGCAGCCAAGGTGCGGCAGGGGGGGAGACCCAGTACTTC.

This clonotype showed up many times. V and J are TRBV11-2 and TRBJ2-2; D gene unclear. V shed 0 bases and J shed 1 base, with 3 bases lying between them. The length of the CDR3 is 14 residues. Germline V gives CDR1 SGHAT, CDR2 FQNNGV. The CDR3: CASSLDRNTGELFF. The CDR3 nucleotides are TGTGCCAGCAGCTTAGACAGGAACACCGGGGAGCTGTTTTTT.

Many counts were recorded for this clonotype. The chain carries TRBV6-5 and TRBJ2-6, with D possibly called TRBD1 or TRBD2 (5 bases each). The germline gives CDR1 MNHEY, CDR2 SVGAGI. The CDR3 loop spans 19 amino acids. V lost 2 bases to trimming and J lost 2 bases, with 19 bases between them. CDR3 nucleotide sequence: TGTGCCAGCAGTTACGCAACTAAGAAGGGGAGCGCTGGGGCCAACGTCCTGACTTTC. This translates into CASSYATKKGSAGANVLTF.